This section outlines one T cell receptor (beta chain) sequence together with its context. The antigen is not known. The length of the CDR3 is 14 residues. The germline gives CDR1 MGHRA, CDR2 YSYEKL. These data come from a study of cytomegalovirus exposure and HLA in healthy donors. Primers: 60 Vbeta forward and 13 Jbeta reverse. Assay: immunoSEQ multiplex PCR; the TCRdb copy retains only in-frame clones and omits some. The sample lists fewer than 95,000 clones; about 85% were seen once. Study results and caveats: Per a later analysis, 15,000 to 20,000 TCR beta sequences showed association with HLA alleles at 0.05 false discovery rate. The later analysis indicated that the majority of CMV-associated TCR beta chains appeared HLA-restricted. Reports state that TCR beta sequences accurately predicted most subjects' HLA-A and HLA-B alleles.

The chain links TRBV4-1 to TRBJ2-5, with 8 nucleotides matching TRBD1. Gene TRBJ2-7 matches the end of the DNA better, so the J call may be wrong. The sample consisted of PBMCs. The TCR sequence derives from a man aged 35 to 55 in good health and CMV-seropositive. The CDR3 DNA is TGCGCCAGCAGCCCCCGGACAGGGTCCTACGAGCAGTACTTC. As protein: CASSPRTGSYEQYF.